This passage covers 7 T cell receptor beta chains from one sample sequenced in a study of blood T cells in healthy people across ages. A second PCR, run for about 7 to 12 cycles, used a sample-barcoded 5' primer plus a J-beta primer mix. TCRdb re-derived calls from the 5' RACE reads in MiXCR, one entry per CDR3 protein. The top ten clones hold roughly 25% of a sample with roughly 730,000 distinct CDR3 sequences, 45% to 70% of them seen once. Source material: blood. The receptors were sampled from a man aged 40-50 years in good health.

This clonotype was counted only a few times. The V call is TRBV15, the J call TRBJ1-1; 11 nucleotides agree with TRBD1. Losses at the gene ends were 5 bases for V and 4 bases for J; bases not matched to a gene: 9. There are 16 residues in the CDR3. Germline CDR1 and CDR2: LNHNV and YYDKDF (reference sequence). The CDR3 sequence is CATSPSAGTGGTEAFF. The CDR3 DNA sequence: TGTGCCACCAGCCCCTCAGCGGGGACAGGGGGCACTGAAGCTTTCTTT.

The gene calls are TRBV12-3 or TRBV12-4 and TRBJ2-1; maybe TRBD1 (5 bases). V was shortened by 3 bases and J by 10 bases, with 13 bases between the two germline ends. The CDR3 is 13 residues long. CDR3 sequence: CASSLHQGYEQFF. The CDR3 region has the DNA TGTGCCAGCAGTTTGCATCAGGGATACGAGCAGTTCTTC.

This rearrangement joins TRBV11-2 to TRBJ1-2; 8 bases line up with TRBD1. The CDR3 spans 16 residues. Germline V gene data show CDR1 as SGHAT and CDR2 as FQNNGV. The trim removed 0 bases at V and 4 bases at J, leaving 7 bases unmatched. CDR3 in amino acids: CASSLDPGTGAYGYTF. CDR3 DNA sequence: TGTGCCAGCAGCTTAGATCCCGGGACAGGAGCCTATGGCTACACCTTC. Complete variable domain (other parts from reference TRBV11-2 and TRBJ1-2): EAGVAQSPRYKIIEKRQSVAFWCNPISGHATLYWYQQILGQGPKLLIQFQNNGVVDDSQLPKDRFSAERLKGVDSTLKIQPAKLEDSAVYLCASSLDPGTGAYGYTFGSGTRLTVV.

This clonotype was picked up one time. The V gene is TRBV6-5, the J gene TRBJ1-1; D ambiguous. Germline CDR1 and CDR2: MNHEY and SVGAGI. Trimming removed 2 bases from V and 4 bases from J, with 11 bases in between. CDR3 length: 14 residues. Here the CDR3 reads CASSYEETSTEAFF. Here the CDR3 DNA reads TGTGCCAGCAGTTACGAAGAGACGTCCACTGAAGCTTTCTTT.

Written as DNA, the CDR3 is TGTGCCAGCAGAGACGGACTAGCGGGAGACACCGGGGAGCTGTTTTTT. Its protein is CASRDGLAGDTGELFF. The gene calls are TRBV7-9 and TRBJ2-2; 13 nucleotides agree with TRBD2. This CDR3 spans 16 amino acids. Germline lookup yields CDR1 SEHNR and CDR2 FQNEAQ (reference sequence). The V gene end was trimmed by 6 bases and the J gene end by 3 bases; junction bases not matched to a gene: 4. The whole variable domain, filled in from reference TRBV7-9 and TRBJ2-2, reads DTGVSQNPRHKITKRGQNVTFRCDPISEHNRLYWYRQTLGQGPEFLTYFQNEAQLEKSRLLSDRFSAERPKGSFSTLEIQRTEQGDSAMYLCASRDGLAGDTGELFFGEGSRLTVL.

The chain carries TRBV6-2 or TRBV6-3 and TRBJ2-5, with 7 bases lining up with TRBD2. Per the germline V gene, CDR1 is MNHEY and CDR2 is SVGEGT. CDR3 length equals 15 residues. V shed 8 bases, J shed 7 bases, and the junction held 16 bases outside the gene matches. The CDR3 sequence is CASEQATSGMGTQYF. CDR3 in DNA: TGTGCCAGCGAACAGGCGACGAGCGGGATGGGGACCCAGTACTTC.

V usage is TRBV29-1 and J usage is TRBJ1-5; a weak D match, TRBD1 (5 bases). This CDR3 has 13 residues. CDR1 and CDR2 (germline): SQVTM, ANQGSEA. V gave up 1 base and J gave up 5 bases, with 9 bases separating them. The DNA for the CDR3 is TGCAGCGTTGAAGCACAGGCGGATCAGCCCCAGCATTTT. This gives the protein CSVEAQADQPQHF.